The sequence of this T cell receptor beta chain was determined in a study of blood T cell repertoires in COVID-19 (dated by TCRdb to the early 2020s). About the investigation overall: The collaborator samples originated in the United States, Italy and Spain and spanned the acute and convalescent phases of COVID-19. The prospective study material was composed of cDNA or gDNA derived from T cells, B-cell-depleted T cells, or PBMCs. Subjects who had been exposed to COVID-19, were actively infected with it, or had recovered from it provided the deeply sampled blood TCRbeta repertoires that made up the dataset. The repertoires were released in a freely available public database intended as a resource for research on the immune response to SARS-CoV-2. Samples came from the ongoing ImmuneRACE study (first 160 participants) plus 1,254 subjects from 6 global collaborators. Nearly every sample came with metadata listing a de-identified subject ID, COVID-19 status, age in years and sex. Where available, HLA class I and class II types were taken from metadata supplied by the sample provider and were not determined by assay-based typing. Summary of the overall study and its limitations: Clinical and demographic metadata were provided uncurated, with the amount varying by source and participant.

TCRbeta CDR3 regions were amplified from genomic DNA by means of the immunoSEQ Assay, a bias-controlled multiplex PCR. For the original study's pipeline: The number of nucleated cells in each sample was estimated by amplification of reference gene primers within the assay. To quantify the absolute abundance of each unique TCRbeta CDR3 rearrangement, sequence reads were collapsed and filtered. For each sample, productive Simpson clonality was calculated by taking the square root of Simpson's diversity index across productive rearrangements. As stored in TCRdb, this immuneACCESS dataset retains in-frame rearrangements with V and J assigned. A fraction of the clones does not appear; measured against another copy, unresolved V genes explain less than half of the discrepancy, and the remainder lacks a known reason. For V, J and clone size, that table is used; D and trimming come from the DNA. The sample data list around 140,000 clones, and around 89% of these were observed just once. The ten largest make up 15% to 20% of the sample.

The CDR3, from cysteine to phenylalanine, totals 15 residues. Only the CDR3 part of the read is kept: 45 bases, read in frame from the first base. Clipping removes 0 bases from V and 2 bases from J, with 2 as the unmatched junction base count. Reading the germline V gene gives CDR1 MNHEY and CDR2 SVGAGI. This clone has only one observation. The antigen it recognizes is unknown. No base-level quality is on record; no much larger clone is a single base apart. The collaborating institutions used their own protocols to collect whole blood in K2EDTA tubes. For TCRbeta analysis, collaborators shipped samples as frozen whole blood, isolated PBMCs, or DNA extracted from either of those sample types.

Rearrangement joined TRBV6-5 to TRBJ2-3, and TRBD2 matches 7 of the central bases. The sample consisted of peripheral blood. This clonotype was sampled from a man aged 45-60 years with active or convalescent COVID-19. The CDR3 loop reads CASSYSRGDTDTQYF. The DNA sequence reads TGTGCCAGCAGTTACTCCCGGGGGGACACAGATACGCAGTATTTT.